This T cell receptor (beta chain) was recorded in a study of T cell responses to AZD1222 COVID-19 vaccine. Study results and caveats: Regions left unmutated in variants are reportedly the target of nearly half of spike-specific TCRs. Increased Spike-specific TCR breadth and depth were observed after two AZD1222 doses. Donor demographics were predominantly white British with a female majority; clonal diversity may be underestimated.

This CDR3 is 11 amino acids long. Trimming took off 2 bases at V and 3 bases at J, with 3 bases between the two ends. Germline CDR1 is SGHRS and CDR2 is YFSETQ. Sequencing was performed with immunoSEQ multiplex PCR; in TCRdb, only in-frame clones are kept and a portion is missing. The sample has roughly 160,000 clones; about 89% are singletons. On this clone: Its antigen is undetermined. The sample contains more than one DNA sequence encoding this CDR3.

The starting material was peripheral blood, obtained on day 0 of AZD1222 vaccination. The TCR sequence derives from an adult in good health. The genes are TRBV5-1 and TRBJ2-7, with D uncertain. This chain's CDR3 is CASSFGYEQYF. The CDR3 DNA reads as TGCGCCAGCAGCTTTGGCTACGAGCAGTACTTC.